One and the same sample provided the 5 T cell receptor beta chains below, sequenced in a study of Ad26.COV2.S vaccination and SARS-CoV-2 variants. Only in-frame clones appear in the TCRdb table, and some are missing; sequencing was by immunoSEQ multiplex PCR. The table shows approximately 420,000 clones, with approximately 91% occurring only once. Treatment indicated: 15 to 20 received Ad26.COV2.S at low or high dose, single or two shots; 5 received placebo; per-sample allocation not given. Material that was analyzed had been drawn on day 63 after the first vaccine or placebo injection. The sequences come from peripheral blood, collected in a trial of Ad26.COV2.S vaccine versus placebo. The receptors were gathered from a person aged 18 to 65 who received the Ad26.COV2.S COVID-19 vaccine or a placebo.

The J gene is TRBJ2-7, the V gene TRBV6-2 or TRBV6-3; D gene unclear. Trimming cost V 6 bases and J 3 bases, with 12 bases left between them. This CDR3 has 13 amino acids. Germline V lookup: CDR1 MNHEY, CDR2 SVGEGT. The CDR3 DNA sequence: TGTGCCAGCAGCAGGACCAGCCACTACGAGCAGTACTTC. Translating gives CASSRTSHYEQYF.

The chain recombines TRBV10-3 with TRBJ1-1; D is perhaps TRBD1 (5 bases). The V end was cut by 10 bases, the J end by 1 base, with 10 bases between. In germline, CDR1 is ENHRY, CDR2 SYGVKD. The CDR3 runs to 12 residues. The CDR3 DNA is TGTGCCACCCTAGGGGAGAACACTGAAGCTTTCTTT. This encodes CATLGENTEAFF.

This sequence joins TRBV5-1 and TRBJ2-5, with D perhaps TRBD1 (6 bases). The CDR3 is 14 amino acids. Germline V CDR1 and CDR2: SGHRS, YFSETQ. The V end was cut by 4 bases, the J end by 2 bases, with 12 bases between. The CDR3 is CASSHSGEQETQYF. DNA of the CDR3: TGCGCCAGCAGCCACTCAGGGGAACAAGAGACCCAGTACTTC.

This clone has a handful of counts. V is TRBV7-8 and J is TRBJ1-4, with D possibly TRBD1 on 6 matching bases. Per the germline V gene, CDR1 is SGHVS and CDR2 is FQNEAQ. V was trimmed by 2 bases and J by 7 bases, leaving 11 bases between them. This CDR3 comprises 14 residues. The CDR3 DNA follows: TGTGCCAGCAGCTTAACCACAGGGAGTGAAAAACTGTTTTTT. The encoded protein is CASSLTTGSEKLFF.

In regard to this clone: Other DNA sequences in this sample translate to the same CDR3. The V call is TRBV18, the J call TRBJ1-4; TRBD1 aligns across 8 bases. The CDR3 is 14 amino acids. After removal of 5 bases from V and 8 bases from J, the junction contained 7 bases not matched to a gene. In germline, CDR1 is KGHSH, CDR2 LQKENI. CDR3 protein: CASSVDRGDEKLFF. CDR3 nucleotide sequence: TGTGCCAGCTCAGTAGACAGGGGAGACGAAAAACTGTTTTTT. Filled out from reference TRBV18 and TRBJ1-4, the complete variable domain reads NAGVMQNPRHLVRRRGQEARLRCSPMKGHSHVYWYRQLPEEGLKFMVYLQKENIIDESGMPKERFSAEFPKEGPSILRIQQVVRGDSAAYFCASSVDRGDEKLFFGSGTQLSVL.